A single sample gave rise to the 24 T cell receptor beta chains below, sequenced in a study of T cell responses to AZD1222 COVID-19 vaccine. The method was immunoSEQ multiplex PCR; TCRdb's version includes in-frame clones alone and lacks a portion of them. The top ten clones hold around 4.9% of a sample with roughly 77,000 clones, around nine tenths of them seen once. Here the sequenced sample was peripheral blood, taken on day 0 of AZD1222 vaccination. These receptor sequences come from an adult in good health.

This chain links TRBV28 with TRBJ1-5; D may be TRBD1 (5 bases). CDR3 length equals 16 residues. Looked up from germline, CDR1 is MDHEN and CDR2 is SYDVKM. The V end lost 3 bases, the J end lost 1 base, and 13 bases lay between the germline ends. The CDR3 sequence: CASSFMRGASNQPQHF. The CDR3 DNA sequence: TGTGCCAGCAGTTTCATGCGTGGGGCAAGCAATCAGCCCCAGCATTTT.

This clone was detected only a few times. The rearrangement joins TRBV6-1 to TRBJ2-2, with TRBD1 matching over 7 bases. CDR3 length equals 14 residues. The germline gives CDR1 MNHNS, CDR2 SASEGT. V was pared by 2 bases and J by 3 bases, with 0 bases of the junction left unmatched. The CDR3 loop reads CASSEQGDTGELFF. As DNA, the CDR3 is TGTGCCAGCAGTGAACAGGGGGACACCGGGGAGCTGTTTTTT.

The chain recombines TRBV6-5 with TRBJ1-2; D remains ambiguous. The CDR3 is 15 residues long. V was shortened by 6 bases and J by 0 bases, with 14 bases between the two germline ends. Germline V gives CDR1 MNHEY, CDR2 SVGAGI. The CDR3 is CASRDWGGSNYGYTF. The DNA of the CDR3 is TGTGCCAGCAGGGACTGGGGTGGATCTAACTATGGCTACACCTTC.

The gene calls are TRBV6-5 and TRBJ1-5; no reliable D call. Germline CDR1 and CDR2: MNHEY and SVGAGI. Trimming shortened V by 2 bases and J by 0 bases, and 2 bases separated the two germline ends. This CDR3 spans 13 amino acids. The CDR3 DNA sequence: TGTGCCAGCAGTTACACTAGCAATCAGCCCCAGCATTTT. It codes for CASSYTSNQPQHF.

The chain employs TRBV19 and TRBJ1-5; the D is unclear. The CDR3 contains 13 residues. Germline loops: CDR1 LNHDA, CDR2 SQIVND (reference sequence). The V and J ends lost 1 base and 6 bases respectively, with 7 bases between them. In nucleotides, the CDR3 is TGTGCCAGTAGTATAGCCCATGGTCAGCCCCAGCATTTT. Protein product: CASSIAHGQPQHF.

The chain has TRBV28 and TRBJ2-1; possible D gene TRBD2, 5 bases. The CDR3 covers 15 residues. V gave up 2 bases and J gave up 5 bases, with 13 bases separating them. CDR1 is MDHEN, CDR2 SYDVKM, per germline. The CDR3 spells CASSLDAGPNNEQFF. CDR3 sequence (DNA): TGTGCCAGCAGTTTAGATGCGGGCCCCAACAATGAGCAGTTCTTC.

The chain combines TRBV6-5 with TRBJ2-4; D tentatively fits TRBD1 or TRBD2 (5 bases each). Germline CDR1 MNHEY, CDR2 SVGAGI. The CDR3 consists of 15 residues. The ends were cut back, 5 bases at V and 3 bases at J, with 14 bases in the middle. The CDR3 DNA reads as TGTGCCAGCAGTACGGGGCGGCAGGTCAAAAACATTCAGTACTTC. Its protein product is CASSTGRQVKNIQYF.

The genes are TRBV28 and TRBJ2-5; possible D gene TRBD2, 6 bases. V lost 6 bases and J 7 bases, leaving 12 bases between the germline ends. The germline gives CDR1 MDHEN, CDR2 SYDVKM. The CDR3 sequence is 12 residues long. In DNA form, the CDR3 reads TGTGCCAGCAGCCGGGAGTTGGGGACCCAGTACTTC. This encodes CASSRELGTQYF.

The chain recombines TRBV28 with TRBJ1-2; 7 bases map to TRBD1. Trimming at V came to 3 bases and at J to 0 bases, leaving 4 bases not matched to a gene. This CDR3 is 15 amino acids long. Germline V CDR1 and CDR2: MDHEN, SYDVKM. The CDR3 DNA sequence: TGTGCCAGCAGTTTCCGGGACAGAACTAACTATGGCTACACCTTC. Translated, it gives CASSFRDRTNYGYTF.

This clone was detected only a few times. The gene calls are TRBV19 and TRBJ2-7; 7 positions match TRBD1. Unmatched junction bases numbered 6, after V lost 3 bases and J lost 1 base. The germline V gene encodes CDR1 LNHDA and CDR2 SQIVND (reference sequence). This CDR3 has 15 amino acids. CDR3 DNA sequence: TGTGCCAGTAGTATTTTCGACAGGGCGTCCTACGAGCAGTACTTC. It encodes CASSIFDRASYEQYF. The full variable domain, in which reference TRBV19 and TRBJ2-7 provide the parts outside the CDR3, is DGGITQSPKYLFRKEGQNVTLSCEQNLNHDAMYWYRQDPGQGLRLIYYSQIVNDFQKGDIAEGYSVSREKKESFPLTVTSAQKNPTAFYLCASSIFDRASYEQYFGPGTRLTVT.

The J gene is TRBJ2-7, the V gene TRBV21-1. TRBV21-1 represents a pseudogene. The CDR3 is made up of 13 amino acids. The CDR3 is CAGEGGHSYEQYF. DNA for the CDR3: TGTGCCGGAGAGGGGGGACACTCCTACGAGCAGTACTTC.

The chain combines TRBV6-5 with TRBJ1-4, with 9 nucleotides matching TRBD1. Trimming removed 5 bases from V and 10 bases from J; junction bases left unmatched: 11. The germline V gene encodes CDR1 MNHEY and CDR2 SVGAGI. This CDR3 is 15 amino acids long. Here the CDR3 reads CASSRPRDREGKLFF. As DNA, the CDR3 is TGTGCCAGCAGTCGGCCCCGGGACAGGGAAGGAAAACTGTTTTTT.

V gene TRBV5-1 combines with J gene TRBJ1-4; D gene ambiguous. V was clipped by 0 bases and J by 8 bases, with 14 bases between them. CDR3 length equals 15 residues. Germline assignment: CDR1 SGHRS and CDR2 YFSETQ. Written as DNA, the CDR3 is TGCGCCAGCAGCTTGGGGACGGTTCGGACGGAAAAACTGTTTTTT. It yields the protein CASSLGTVRTEKLFF.

With respect to this clone: Other DNA sequences from this sample encode an identical CDR3 as well. The chain recombines TRBV5-6 with TRBJ1-1, with no clear D. CDR3 size: 14 residues. V dropped 2 bases and J dropped 2 bases, with 10 bases sitting between them. Per the germline V gene, CDR1 is SGHDT and CDR2 is YYEEEE. CDR3: CASSLRQPNTEAFF. The CDR3, as DNA: TGTGCCAGCAGCTTAAGGCAGCCCAACACTGAAGCTTTCTTT. Drawing the rest from reference TRBV5-6 and TRBJ1-1, the complete variable domain is DAGVTQSPTHLIKTRGQQVTLRCSPKSGHDTVSWYQQALGQGPQFIFQYYEEEERQRGNFPDRFSGHQFPNYSSELNVNALLLGDSALYLCASSLRQPNTEAFFGQGTRLTVV.

This rearrangement joins TRBV9 to TRBJ2-6; possibly TRBD1 for D (6 bases). The CDR3 is made up of 18 amino acids. Trimming removed 0 bases from V and 0 bases from J, with 13 bases in between. Germline V gene sequence: CDR1 SGDLS, CDR2 YYNGEE. CDR3 loop: CASSVEGVPNSGANVLTF. The CDR3 DNA sequence: TGTGCCAGCAGCGTAGAGGGGGTCCCAAACTCTGGGGCCAACGTCCTGACTTTC.

The chain couples TRBV2 to TRBJ2-3; 9 bases fit TRBD1. Germline trimming cut 7 bases from V and 4 bases from J; bases unmatched to any gene: 9. This CDR3 spans 15 amino acids. CDR1 and CDR2 from the germline V gene are SNHLY and FYNNEI. This CDR3 is CASTRDRVIADTQYF. CDR3 coding DNA: TGTGCCAGCACTCGGGACAGGGTCATCGCAGATACGCAGTATTTT. Full variable domain (remainder filled in from reference TRBV2 and TRBJ2-3): EPEVTQTPSHQVTQMGQEVILRCVPISNHLYFYWYRQILGQKVEFLVSFYNNEISEKSEIFDDQFSVERPDGSNFTLKIRSTKLEDSAMYFCASTRDRVIADTQYFGPGTRLTVL.

This clone was seen a single time. The chain recombines TRBV5-1 with TRBJ2-5; D tentatively fits TRBD1 or TRBD2 (5 bases each). V was trimmed by 0 bases and J by 9 bases, leaving 33 bases between them. The CDR3 consists of 20 residues. Germline CDR1 is SGHRS and CDR2 is YFSETQ. The CDR3: CASSLATVPVGSPTMEAQYF. The CDR3 nucleotides are TGCGCCAGCAGCTTGGCGACAGTACCCGTAGGTTCGCCTACTATGGAGGCCCAGTACTTC. The variable domain in full, with the rest retrieved from reference TRBV5-1 and TRBJ2-5, is KAGVTQTPRYLIKTRGQQVTLSCSPISGHRSVSWYQQTPGQGLQFLFEYFSETQRNKGNFPGRFSGRQFSNSRSEMNVSTLELGDSALYLCASSLATVPVGSPTMEAQYFGPGTRLLVL.

The chain uses TRBV5-1 and TRBJ1-1; a weak D match, TRBD1 (6 bases). CDR1 and CDR2 from the germline V gene are SGHRS and YFSETQ. With 4 bases removed from V and 0 bases from J, the gap between germline ends came to 7 bases. This CDR3 contains 13 residues. Here the CDR3 DNA reads TGCGCCAGCAGCCGGACAGTGAACACTGAAGCTTTCTTT. It specifies CASSRTVNTEAFF.

The genes are TRBV9 and TRBJ1-1, with D unresolved. Germline lookup yields CDR1 SGDLS and CDR2 YYNGEE. V was shortened by 3 bases and J by 0 bases, with 6 bases between the two germline ends. This CDR3 is 13 amino acids long. CDR3 DNA: TGTGCCAGCAGCGGGCAGATGAACACTGAAGCTTTCTTT. Protein product: CASSGQMNTEAFF.

The chain carries TRBV6-2 or TRBV6-3 and TRBJ2-1; D uncertain. CDR1 MNHEY and CDR2 SVGEGT come from the germline V gene. The CDR3 is 12 amino acids. V dropped 2 bases and J dropped 3 bases, with 2 bases sitting between them. For the CDR3, the DNA is TGTGCCAGCAGTTACGGCTACAATGAGCAGTTCTTC. Its translation: CASSYGYNEQFF.

This clone showed up just once. This rearrangement joins TRBV28 to TRBJ2-1; D is unresolved. Trimming cost V 3 bases and J 9 bases, with 15 bases left between them. Germline lookup yields CDR1 MDHEN and CDR2 SYDVKM. The CDR3 runs 14 residues. CDR3 sequence reads: CASSFPETRIEQFF. CDR3 DNA sequence: TGTGCCAGCAGTTTTCCTGAGACTCGGATTGAGCAGTTCTTC.

The chain recombines TRBV4-3 with TRBJ1-1, with a tentative D call TRBD1 (5 bases). V shed 0 bases and J shed 4 bases, with 12 bases lying between them. CDR1 is LGHNA, CDR2 YSLEER, per germline. CDR3 length: 15 residues. The CDR3 DNA sequence: TGCGCCAGCAGCCAAGATAACAGCAGGGCCACTGAAGCTTTCTTT. Translation gives CASSQDNSRATEAFF.

The V gene is TRBV7-2, the J gene TRBJ2-7; 7 positions match TRBD2. V was clipped by 3 bases and J by 3 bases; unmatched bases: 5. CDR3 length equals 14 residues. Germline-derived CDR1 and CDR2 are SGHTA and FQGNSA. The CDR3 loop is CASSFRTRDYEQYF. The CDR3 DNA reads as TGTGCCAGCAGCTTCCGGACTAGGGACTACGAGCAGTACTTC.

J is TRBJ2-7 and V is TRBV10-2; no clear D gene. With 0 bases removed from V and 6 bases from J, the gap between germline ends came to 9 bases. The CDR3 is 13 residues long. The germline CDR1 and CDR2 sequences are WSHSY and SAAADI. CDR3 sequence: CASSESGYGEQYF. CDR3 sequence (DNA): TGCGCCAGCAGTGAGTCAGGGTACGGCGAGCAGTACTTC.